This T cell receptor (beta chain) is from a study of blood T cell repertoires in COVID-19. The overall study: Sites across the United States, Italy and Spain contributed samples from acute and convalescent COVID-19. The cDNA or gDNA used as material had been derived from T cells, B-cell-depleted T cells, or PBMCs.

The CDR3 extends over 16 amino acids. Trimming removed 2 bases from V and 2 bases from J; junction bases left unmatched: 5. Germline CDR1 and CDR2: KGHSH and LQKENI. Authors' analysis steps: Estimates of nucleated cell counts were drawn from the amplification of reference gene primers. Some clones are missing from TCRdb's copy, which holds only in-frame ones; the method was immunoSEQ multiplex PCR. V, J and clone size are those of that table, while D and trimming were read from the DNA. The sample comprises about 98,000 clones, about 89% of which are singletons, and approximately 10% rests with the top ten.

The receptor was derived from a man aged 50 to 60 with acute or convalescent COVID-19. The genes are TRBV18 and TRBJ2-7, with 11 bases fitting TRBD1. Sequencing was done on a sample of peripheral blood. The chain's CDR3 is CASSPRTGGFPYEQYF. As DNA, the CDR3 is TGTGCCAGCTCACCAAGGACAGGGGGCTTCCCCTACGAGCAGTACTTC. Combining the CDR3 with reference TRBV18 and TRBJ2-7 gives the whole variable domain NAGVMQNPRHLVRRRGQEARLRCSPMKGHSHVYWYRQLPEEGLKFMVYLQKENIIDESGMPKERFSAEFPKEGPSILRIQQVVRGDSAAYFCASSPRTGGFPYEQYFGPGTRLTVT.